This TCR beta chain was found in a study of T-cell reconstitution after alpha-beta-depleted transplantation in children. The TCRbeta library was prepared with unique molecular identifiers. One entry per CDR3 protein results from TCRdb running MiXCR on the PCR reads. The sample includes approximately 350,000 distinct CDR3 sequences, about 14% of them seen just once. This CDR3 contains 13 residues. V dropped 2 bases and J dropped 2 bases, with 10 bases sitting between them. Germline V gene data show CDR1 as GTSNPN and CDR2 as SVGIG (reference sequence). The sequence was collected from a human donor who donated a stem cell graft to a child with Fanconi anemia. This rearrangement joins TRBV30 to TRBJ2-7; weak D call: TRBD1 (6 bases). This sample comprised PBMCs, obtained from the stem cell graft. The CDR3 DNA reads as TGTGCCTGGAGTTCAGGGGTCCCCTACGAGCAGTACTTC. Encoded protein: CAWSSGVPYEQYF.